This entry lists 21 T cell receptor beta chains sequenced from one sample in a study of human T cells and chemical hapten exposure. TCRdb reprocessed the RACE reads via MiXCR and lists one record per CDR3 protein. The sample carries 210,000 or so distinct CDR3 sequences, more than 20% recorded once. Indicated time point: patch test 3, about 24 weeks after DPC sensitization. The treatment here: therapeutic diphenylcyclopropenone sensitization with weekly scalp DPC. The material was whole blood, obtained in connection with sensitization to the hapten diphenylcyclopropenone (DPC). Every receptor here comes from a woman between 40 and 50 years old with alopecia areata. Some clones in this sample may be carry-over from other donors' samples.

This clonotype was detected a few times. The chain has TRBV3-1 and TRBJ1-5; D unresolved. CDR1 and CDR2 (germline): LGHDT, YNNKEL (reference sequence). The CDR3 sequence is 13 residues long. The V end lost 1 base, the J end lost 9 bases, and 10 bases lay between the germline ends. The DNA of the CDR3 is TGTGCCAGCAGCCAAGGAGGAAACACGCCCCAGCATTTT. Protein: CASSQGGNTPQHF.

The rearrangement links TRBV6-5 to TRBJ1-4; tentatively, D is TRBD1 (5 bases). Deletions cut 10 bases from V and 6 bases from J, with 15 bases between. There are 13 residues in the CDR3. CDR1 and CDR2 from the germline V gene are MNHEY and SVGAGI. The CDR3 DNA follows: TGTGCCACCTCGGAGGGGACCCATGAAAAACTGTTTTTT. Its protein product is CATSEGTHEKLFF.

The chain joins TRBV5-1 to TRBJ2-7; no clear D gene. Trimming stripped 1 base from V and 0 bases from J, with 8 bases between. The CDR3 consists of 14 residues. Per germline, CDR1 SGHRS and CDR2 YFSETQ. CDR3 in amino acids: CASSLQRTSYEQYF. CDR3 nucleotide sequence: TGCGCCAGCAGCTTGCAGAGGACCTCCTACGAGCAGTACTTC.

This clonotype was seen many times. The chain recombines TRBV28 with TRBJ1-5; TRBD1 agrees at 9 bases. From germline, CDR1 is MDHEN and CDR2 SYDVKM. This CDR3 comprises 16 residues. The V segment lost 5 bases and the J segment 5 bases; nucleotides outside the gene matches: 10. As DNA, the CDR3 is TGTGCCAGCAGTCAACCGTCGGGACAGGGATATCAGCCCCAGCATTTT. Protein product: CASSQPSGQGYQPQHF.

J is TRBJ1-1 and V is TRBV5-5; D gene ambiguous. Deletions cut 0 bases from V and 6 bases from J, with 18 bases between. The length of the CDR3 is 16 residues. Germline values: CDR1 SGHKS, CDR2 YYEKEE (reference sequence). The chain's CDR3 is CASSLAPIEGNAEAFF. The CDR3 DNA reads TGTGCCAGCAGCTTGGCCCCAATAGAGGGAAACGCTGAAGCTTTCTTT.

The sample holds a few counts of this clonotype. The CDR3 DNA is TGTGCCAGCAGTTTATCCCTGGACAGGGTATCCTACGAGCAGTACTTC. Encoded protein: CASSLSLDRVSYEQYF. The chain uses TRBV28 and TRBJ2-7; the match to TRBD1 covers 8 bases. Germline V lookup: CDR1 MDHEN, CDR2 SYDVKM. V shed 1 base and J 1 base; nucleotides not matched to a gene: 6. This CDR3 contains 16 residues.

The CDR3 nucleotides read TGCAGTGCTAGGGGGACTAGCGGTGCTAGCACAGATACGCAGTATTTT. Its translation: CSARGTSGASTDTQYF. This chain joins TRBV20-1 and TRBJ2-3; 11 nucleotides match TRBD2. V shed 3 bases, J shed 0 bases, and the junction held 5 bases outside the gene matches. Germline values: CDR1 DFQATT, CDR2 SNEGSKA (reference sequence). The CDR3 is 16 residues long.

This chain joins TRBV7-3 and TRBJ2-1, with TRBD2 matching 7 bases. Germline V CDR1 and CDR2: SGHTA, FQGTGA. V was pared by 5 bases and J by 6 bases, with 4 bases of the junction left unmatched. CDR3 length: 13 amino acids. The CDR3 loop is CASSAGELNEQFF. CDR3 DNA sequence: TGTGCCAGCAGCGCGGGAGAGCTCAATGAGCAGTTCTTC.

The chain combines TRBV29-1 with TRBJ2-7, with a weak D call TRBD2 (7 bases). V was clipped by 6 bases and J by 2 bases, with 14 bases between them. The CDR3 is 13 residues long. CDR1 is SQVTM and CDR2 is ANQGSEA in the germline V gene. The CDR3 coding sequence is TGCAGCGTGGGTCGCGGGGGCGCCTACGAGCAGTACTTC. The encoded protein is CSVGRGGAYEQYF.

The V call is TRBV27, the J call TRBJ2-1; 10 bases map to TRBD2. This CDR3 has 16 amino acids. Germline loops: CDR1 MNHEY, CDR2 SMNVEV (reference sequence). With V trimmed by 2 bases and J by 8 bases, 9 bases remained unmatched. DNA of the CDR3: TGTGCCAGCAGTTTAGGGTCTAGCGGGAGACTCCATGAGCAGTTCTTC. Its translation: CASSLGSSGRLHEQFF.

The chain has TRBV11-2 and TRBJ2-1, with D unresolved. This CDR3 is 14 amino acids long. Germline V gene sequence: CDR1 SGHAT, CDR2 FQNNGV. Trimming left V 1 base short and J 6 bases short, with 10 bases between. CDR3 in amino acids: CASSLGVGPNEQFF. CDR3 DNA: TGTGCCAGCAGCTTAGGGGTGGGCCCCAATGAGCAGTTCTTC. The entire variable domain, with the rest obtained from reference TRBV11-2 and TRBJ2-1, is as follows: EAGVAQSPRYKIIEKRQSVAFWCNPISGHATLYWYQQILGQGPKLLIQFQNNGVVDDSQLPKDRFSAERLKGVDSTLKIQPAKLEDSAVYLCASSLGVGPNEQFFGPGTRLTVL.

This sequence joins TRBV2 and TRBJ2-6; 8 nucleotides line up with TRBD1. CDR1 and CDR2 from the germline V gene are SNHLY and FYNNEI. V lost 5 bases to trimming and J lost 3 bases; unmatched junction nucleotides: 3. The CDR3 has 15 residues. CDR3 in amino acids: CASSTRGLGANVLTF. For the CDR3, the DNA is TGTGCCAGCAGTACCAGGGGGCTTGGGGCCAACGTCCTGACTTTC.

This clonotype was observed at least ten times. J is TRBJ2-7 and V is TRBV9; D is perhaps TRBD1 or TRBD2 (5 bases each). V lost 4 bases to trimming and J lost 4 bases, with 12 bases between them. Germline CDR1 and CDR2: SGDLS and YYNGEE. This CDR3 comprises 13 residues. CDR3 sequence: CASSPPGGYEQYF. As DNA, the CDR3 is TGTGCCAGCAGCCCCCCTGGGGGTTACGAGCAGTACTTC.

This clonotype appeared a few times. This chain connects TRBV10-3 to TRBJ1-1; 7 nucleotides align to TRBD1. This CDR3 region has 13 residues. Unmatched junction bases numbered 3, after V lost 7 bases and J lost 1 base. Germline CDR1 and CDR2: ENHRY and SYGVKD. CDR3 DNA: TGTGCCATCATTGGGACAGCGAACACTGAAGCTTTCTTT. Protein: CAIIGTANTEAFF.

This clonotype was recorded a few times. CDR3 amino acids: CSVGTLATDTQYF. The CDR3 region has the DNA TGCAGCGTTGGGACGTTGGCGACAGATACGCAGTATTTT. The chain uses TRBV29-1 and TRBJ2-3; D is unclear. Trimming removed 4 bases at V and 3 bases at J, with 11 bases between. The CDR3 sequence is 13 residues long. Germline V lookup: CDR1 SQVTM, CDR2 ANQGSEA.

The chain employs TRBV4-1 and TRBJ1-1; TRBD1 matches at 7 bases. Per the germline V gene, CDR1 is MGHRA and CDR2 is YSYEKL. V was clipped by 0 bases and J by 0 bases; unmatched bases: 4. The CDR3 contains 16 residues. The CDR3 is CASSQEWGQLNTEAFF. Written as DNA, the CDR3 is TGCGCCAGCAGCCAAGAATGGGGACAGCTGAACACTGAAGCTTTCTTT.

CDR3 residues: CASSQGATGPDTQYF. The CDR3 DNA sequence: TGCGCCAGCAGCCAAGGTGCAACAGGGCCAGATACGCAGTATTTT. The genes are TRBV4-3 and TRBJ2-3, with D maybe TRBD1 (6 bases). V was shortened by 1 base and J by 4 bases, with 12 bases between the two germline ends. The CDR3 is made up of 15 amino acids. Germline V gene data show CDR1 as LGHNA and CDR2 as YSLEER.

The rearrangement links TRBV10-3 to TRBJ1-5; D is unresolved. The CDR3 consists of 15 residues. Germline lookup yields CDR1 ENHRY and CDR2 SYGVKD. V lost 4 bases and J 5 bases, leaving 15 bases between the germline ends. This chain's CDR3 is CAISGTGRQDQPQHF. CDR3 DNA sequence: TGTGCCATCAGTGGGACGGGTCGTCAGGATCAGCCCCAGCATTTT.

CDR3 nucleotides: TGCGCCAGCCGGTCCAGCGGGAGGGCCCAAGAGACCCAGTACTTC. It codes for CASRSSGRAQETQYF. The chain carries TRBV4-1 and TRBJ2-5, with 10 bases fitting TRBD2. Unmatched junction bases numbered 7, after V lost 8 bases and J lost 1 base. The germline V gene has CDR1 MGHRA and CDR2 YSYEKL. This CDR3 comprises 15 residues.

With respect to this clonotype: An end of the junction does not agree with germline; a read error may underlie this. J is TRBJ2-6 and V is TRBV24-1, with D perhaps TRBD1 (6 bases). The CDR3 totals 18 residues. CDR1 and CDR2 (germline): KGHDR, SFDVKD. CDR3 sequence (DNA): TGTGCCACCAGGTGGCCGGGACACCTCGGAGGTGGGACCAACGTCCTGACTTTC. Its translation is CATRWPGHLGGGTNVLTF.

The J gene is TRBJ1-1, the V gene TRBV6-5; D gene unclear. Trimming shortened V by 0 bases and J by 0 bases, and 8 bases separated the two germline ends. This CDR3 spans 15 amino acids. The germline V gene encodes CDR1 MNHEY and CDR2 SVGAGI. The CDR3 is CASSYSGSMNTEAFF. CDR3 sequence (DNA): TGTGCCAGCAGTTACTCGGGGTCCATGAACACTGAAGCTTTCTTT.